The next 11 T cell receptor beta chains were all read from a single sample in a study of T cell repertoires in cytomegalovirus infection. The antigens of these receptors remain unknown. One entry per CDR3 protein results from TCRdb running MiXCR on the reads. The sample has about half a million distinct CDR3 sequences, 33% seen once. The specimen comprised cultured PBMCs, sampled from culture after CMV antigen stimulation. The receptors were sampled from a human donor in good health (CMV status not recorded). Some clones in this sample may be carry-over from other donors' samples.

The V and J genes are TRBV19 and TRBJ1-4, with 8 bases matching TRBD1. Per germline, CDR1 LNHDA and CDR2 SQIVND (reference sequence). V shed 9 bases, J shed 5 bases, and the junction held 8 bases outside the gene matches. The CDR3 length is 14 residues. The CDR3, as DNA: TGTGCCAGCGACGCCGGGACAGGCAATGAAAAACTGTTTTTT. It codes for CASDAGTGNEKLFF.

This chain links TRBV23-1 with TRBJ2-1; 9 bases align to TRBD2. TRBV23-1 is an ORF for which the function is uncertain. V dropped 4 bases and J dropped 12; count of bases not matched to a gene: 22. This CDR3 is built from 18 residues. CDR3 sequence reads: CASSPEEDSGRGRSGQFF. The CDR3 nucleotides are TGCGCCAGCAGTCCCGAAGAGGATAGCGGGAGAGGACGTTCTGGGCAGTTCTTC.

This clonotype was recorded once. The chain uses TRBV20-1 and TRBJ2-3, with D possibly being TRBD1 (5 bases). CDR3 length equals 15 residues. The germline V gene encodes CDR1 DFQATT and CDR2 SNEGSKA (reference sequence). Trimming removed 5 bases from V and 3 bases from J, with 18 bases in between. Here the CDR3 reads CSAPRATGNTDTQYF. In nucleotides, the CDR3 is TGCAGTGCTCCCCGAGCAACAGGCAATACAGATACGCAGTATTTT.

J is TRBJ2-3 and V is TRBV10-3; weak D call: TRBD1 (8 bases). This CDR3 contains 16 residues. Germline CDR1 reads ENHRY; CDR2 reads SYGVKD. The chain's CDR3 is CATRGGGRGREDTQYF. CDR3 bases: TGTGCAACCAGAGGGGGGGGCAGGGGGCGCGAAGATACGCAGTATTTT.

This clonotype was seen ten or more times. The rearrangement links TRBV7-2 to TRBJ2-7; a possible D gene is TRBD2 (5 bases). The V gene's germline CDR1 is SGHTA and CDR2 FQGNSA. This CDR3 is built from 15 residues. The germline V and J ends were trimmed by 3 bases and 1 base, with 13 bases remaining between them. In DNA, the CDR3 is TGTGCCAGCAGCTTCGTGTCCGGGGAATCCTACGAGCAGTACTTC. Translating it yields CASSFVSGESYEQYF.

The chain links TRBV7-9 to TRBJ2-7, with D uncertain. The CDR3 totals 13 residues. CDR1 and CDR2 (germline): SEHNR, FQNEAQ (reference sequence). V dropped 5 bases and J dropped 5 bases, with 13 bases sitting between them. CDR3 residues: CASSPARHHEQYF. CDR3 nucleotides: TGTGCCAGCAGCCCAGCTCGGCACCACGAGCAGTACTTC.

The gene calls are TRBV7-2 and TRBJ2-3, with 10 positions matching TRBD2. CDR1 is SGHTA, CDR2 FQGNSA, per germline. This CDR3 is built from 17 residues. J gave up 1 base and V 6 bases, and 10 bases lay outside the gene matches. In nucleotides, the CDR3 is TGTGCCAGCAGACCCCCGGGACTAGCGAAACGCACAGATACGCAGTATTTT. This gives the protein CASRPPGLAKRTDTQYF.

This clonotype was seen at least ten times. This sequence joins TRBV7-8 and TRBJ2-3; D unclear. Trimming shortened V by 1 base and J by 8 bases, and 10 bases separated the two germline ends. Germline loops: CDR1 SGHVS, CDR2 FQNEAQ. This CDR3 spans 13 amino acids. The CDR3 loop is CASSLVGYGTQYF. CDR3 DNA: TGTGCCAGCAGCTTAGTAGGCTATGGTACGCAGTATTTT.

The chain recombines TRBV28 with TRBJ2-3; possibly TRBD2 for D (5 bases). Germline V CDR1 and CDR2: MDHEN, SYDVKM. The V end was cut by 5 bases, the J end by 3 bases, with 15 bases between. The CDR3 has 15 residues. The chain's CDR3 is CASSPPGSRTDTQYF. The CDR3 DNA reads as TGTGCCAGCAGTCCCCCGGGAAGTAGAACAGATACGCAGTATTTT.

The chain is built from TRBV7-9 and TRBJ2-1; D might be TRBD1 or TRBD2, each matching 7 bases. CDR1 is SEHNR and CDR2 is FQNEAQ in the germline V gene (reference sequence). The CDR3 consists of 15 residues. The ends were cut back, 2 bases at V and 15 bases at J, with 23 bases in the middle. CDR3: CASSLTDEQGRGAFF. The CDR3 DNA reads TGTGCCAGCAGCTTAACCGACGAACAGGGGAGGGGTGCGTTCTTC.

The CDR3 region is CSVEVPGGTGGAGQPQHF. CDR3 sequence (DNA): TGCAGCGTTGAAGTCCCGGGGGGGACAGGGGGCGCGGGTCAGCCCCAGCATTTT. The chain has TRBV29-1 and TRBJ1-5; TRBD1 matches at 12 bases. Germline lookup yields CDR1 SQVTM and CDR2 ANQGSEA. The CDR3 loop spans 18 amino acids. Germline trimming cut 1 base from V and 6 bases from J; bases unmatched to any gene: 13.